Following are 26 T cell receptor beta chains from one sample sequenced in a study of CD4 and CD8 cells across lung adenocarcinoma regions. Using its own MiXCR run on the PCR reads, TCRdb lists one record per CDR3 protein. The sample carries some 9,600 distinct CDR3 sequences, around 50% recorded once. The sequenced material came from CD4+ T cells from the margin of a lung tumor. Source of these receptors: a female donor with lung adenocarcinoma. The CD4 and CD8 labels of this study may be unreliable.

This clonotype was seen only a few times. This chain joins TRBV6-4 and TRBJ1-1; 7 nucleotides align to TRBD1. Germline CDR1 MRHNA, CDR2 SNTAGT. Trimming at V came to 6 bases and at J to 5 bases, leaving 6 bases not matched to a gene. CDR3 length: 13 amino acids. The CDR3: CASSDQGGTEAFF. The CDR3 region has the DNA TGTGCCAGCAGCGATCAGGGGGGGACTGAAGCTTTCTTT.

This clonotype occurred a few times. The rearrangement joins TRBV27 to TRBJ1-4; D remains unclear. V lost 6 bases to trimming and J lost 0 bases, with 11 bases between them. Germline CDR1 and CDR2: MNHEY and SMNVEV (reference sequence). CDR3 length: 15 residues. CDR3 region: CASRNCQATNEKLFF. For the CDR3, the DNA is TGTGCCAGCAGAAATTGCCAAGCAACTAATGAAAAACTGTTTTTT.

This clonotype was detected only a few times. The chain joins TRBV6-2 or TRBV6-3 to TRBJ2-3; D gene unclear. The CDR3 contains 12 residues. The V end was cut by 1 base, the J end by 6 bases, with 5 bases between. The V gene's germline CDR1 is MNHEY and CDR2 SVGEGT. The CDR3 protein is CASSYWSDTQYF. The CDR3 DNA reads as TGTGCCAGCAGTTACTGGTCGGATACGCAGTATTTT.

This chain joins TRBV10-1 and TRBJ2-3; 8 nucleotides agree with TRBD2. Germline CDR1 and CDR2: WNHNN and SYGVQD (reference sequence). The CDR3 contains 15 residues. V shed 7 bases, J shed 11 bases, and the junction held 17 bases outside the gene matches. The DNA of the CDR3 is TGCGCCAGCACCCGGGAGGGCCTAACCAAAAACATGCAGTATTTT. Its protein is CASTREGLTKNMQYF.

The chain joins TRBV4-1 to TRBJ2-3, with D unresolved. Trimming left V 0 bases short and J 0 bases short, with 7 bases between. The CDR3 is made up of 15 amino acids. Germline CDR1 is MGHRA and CDR2 is YSYEKL. The CDR3 nucleotides are TGCGCCAGCAGCCAAGATCGCACAAGCACAGATACGCAGTATTTT. Its protein product is CASSQDRTSTDTQYF.

This clonotype was detected only once. V usage is TRBV27 and J usage is TRBJ2-5, with TRBD2 identical over 7 bases. The CDR3 runs 15 residues. CDR1 and CDR2 from the germline V gene are MNHEY and SMNVEV (reference sequence). V dropped 6 bases and J dropped 4; count of bases not matched to a gene: 11. CDR3 in DNA: TGTGCCAGCAGAAAACGGGAGACTAGCACAGAGACCCAGTACTTC. Amino acids: CASRKRETSTETQYF.

In DNA, the CDR3 is TGTGCCAGCAGTCCGACAGGGAGAATCTACGAGCAGTACTTC. This sequence encodes CASSPTGRIYEQYF. The chain links TRBV12-3 or TRBV12-4 to TRBJ2-5; TRBD1 matches at 7 bases. The J call may be incorrect, as the DNA end agrees better with TRBJ2-7. This CDR3 contains 14 residues.

The chain uses TRBV6-1 and TRBJ2-2, with D perhaps matching TRBD1 (6 bases). The J call may be mistaken, given a closer DNA end match to TRBJ2-3. This CDR3 region has 15 residues. Germline CDR1 and CDR2: MNHNS and SASEGT. CDR3 in DNA: TGTGCCAGCGGCCTACCAGGGGTGAGCACCGGTACGCAGTATTTT. The encoded protein is CASGLPGVSTGTQYF.

This clonotype was seen only a few times. The rearrangement uses TRBV4-3 and TRBJ2-5; D unclear. The J call is uncertain, as TRBJ2-7 better fits the DNA end. Germline values: CDR1 LGHNA, CDR2 YSLEER. The CDR3 covers 14 residues. The CDR3 nucleotides are TGCGCCAGCAGCCAAAGAGAGCTTACTTACGAGCAGTACTTC. Translating gives CASSQRELTYEQYF.

The J gene is TRBJ1-1, the V gene TRBV5-4; 7 bases line up with TRBD1. Germline loops: CDR1 SGHNT, CDR2 YYREEE (reference sequence). The CDR3 runs to 12 residues. V shed 4 bases and J 14 bases; nucleotides not matched to a gene: 11. CDR3: CASSPDRVSRFF. As DNA, the CDR3 is TGTGCCAGCAGCCCTGACAGGGTTAGCCGATTCTTT.

This clonotype was observed many times. CDR3: CASSPGLAGADTQYF. Here the CDR3 DNA reads TGTGCCAGCAGCCCCGGACTAGCGGGCGCAGATACGCAGTATTTT. The V call is TRBV11-2, the J call TRBJ2-3; TRBD2 matches 11 bases. The V gene's germline CDR1 is SGHAT and CDR2 FQNNGV. With 5 bases clipped from V and 4 bases from J, the junction kept 5 bases outside the gene matches. The CDR3 spans 15 residues.

The sample holds one count of this clonotype. V and J are TRBV6-1 and TRBJ2-1; 12 bases line up with TRBD1. Matching the DNA end better, TRBJ2-5 makes the J call doubtful. This CDR3 comprises 16 residues. The germline V gene has CDR1 MNHNS and CDR2 SASEGT. The DNA of the CDR3 is TGTGCCAGCAGCGCCCCGGGACAGGGGGCTTGGGAGACCCAGTACTTC. Protein sequence: CASSAPGQGAWETQYF.

A note on this clonotype: A read error may explain this, as a much larger clone is one base away. V and J are TRBV6-1 and TRBJ2-7; D gene unclear. The CDR3 covers 15 residues. V was trimmed by 8 bases and J by 0 bases, leaving 17 bases between them. Looked up from germline, CDR1 is MNHNS and CDR2 is SASEGT. Written as DNA, the CDR3 is TGTGCCAGCGGAAAACTGACATCTAGCTCCTACGAGCAGTACTTC. Translated: CASGKLTSSSYEQYF.

This rearrangement joins TRBV7-6 to TRBJ2-5, with D maybe TRBD1 (7 bases). The DNA end is a closer match to TRBJ2-7, so the J assignment may be wrong. This CDR3 comprises 16 residues. Germline V gene data show CDR1 as SGHVS and CDR2 as FNYEAQ. The CDR3 DNA reads TGTGCCAGCAGCCCCAGTCAGGGGGGTTTAGCCTACGAGCAGTACTTC. Encoded protein: CASSPSQGGLAYEQYF.

As to this clonotype: The junction departs from germline at one end; a sequencing error may be responsible. The chain joins TRBV10-2 to TRBJ2-5, with D perhaps TRBD2 (6 bases). CDR3 length: 14 residues. Germline V gene sequence: CDR1 WSHSY, CDR2 SAAADI. This CDR3 is CAGTGGRDQETQYF. The CDR3 DNA is TGTGCGGGGACCGGGGGACGTGACCAAGAGACCCAGTACTTC.

This clonotype was picked up a small number of times. The CDR3 region has the DNA TGTGCCAGCAGTGAACGAGGCGGACAGGGGTTACTTCAGCCCCAGCATTTT. Translated, it gives CASSERGGQGLLQPQHF. The chain links TRBV6-1 to TRBJ1-5; 9 bases match TRBD1. This CDR3 spans 17 amino acids. V was pared by 2 bases and J by 6 bases, with 11 bases of the junction left unmatched. CDR1 and CDR2 from the germline V gene are MNHNS and SASEGT.

The V call is TRBV7-2, the J call TRBJ2-7, with D maybe TRBD1 (6 bases). The CDR3 sequence is 13 residues long. CDR1 and CDR2 from the germline V gene are SGHTA and FQGNSA. V shed 5 bases and J shed 6 bases, with 14 bases lying between them. The CDR3 reads CASSDPGHFEQYF. In DNA, the CDR3 is TGTGCCAGCAGCGACCCGGGACACTTCGAGCAGTACTTC.

This clonotype has ten or more counts. This rearrangement joins TRBV6-1 to TRBJ1-3, with TRBD1 matching 9 bases. This CDR3 spans 17 amino acids. Germline values: CDR1 MNHNS, CDR2 SASEGT. With V trimmed by 6 bases and J by 0 bases, 9 bases remained unmatched. The CDR3 loop is CASRRTGATLSGNTIYF. The CDR3 region has the DNA TGTGCCAGCAGACGGACAGGGGCGACTCTCTCTGGAAACACCATATATTTT.

A single count supports this clonotype. The chain recombines TRBV6-5 with TRBJ2-1; TRBD1 matches at 9 bases. The DNA end favors TRBJ2-7, so the J call may be wrong. The germline V gene has CDR1 MNHEY and CDR2 SVGAGI. The CDR3 is 14 residues long. CDR3 sequence reads: CASSYYRGRYEQYF. The CDR3 DNA follows: TGTGCCAGCAGTTACTACAGGGGGCGCTACGAGCAGTACTTC.

At least ten counts were recorded for this clonotype. The chain carries TRBV6-2 or TRBV6-3 and TRBJ2-5, with 7 bases identical to TRBD2. Trimming cost V 0 bases and J 11 bases; bases outside gene matches: 3. Per the germline V gene, CDR1 is MNHEY and CDR2 is SVGEGT. CDR3 length equals 12 residues. CDR3: CASSYSAGEQYF. The DNA of the CDR3 is TGTGCCAGCAGTTACTCCGCGGGAGAGCAGTACTTC.

This clonotype is medium-sized within its sample. The J gene is TRBJ1-4, the V gene TRBV27, with no clear D. The CDR3 is 15 residues long. Germline V gives CDR1 MNHEY, CDR2 SMNVEV (reference sequence). V was shortened by 3 bases and J by 4 bases, with 12 bases between the two germline ends. The CDR3 loop is CASSFLDGRNEKLFF. The CDR3, as DNA: TGTGCCAGCAGTTTCTTGGACGGCCGTAATGAAAAACTGTTTTTT. The complete variable domain, with remaining parts taken from reference TRBV27 and TRBJ1-4, reads EAQVTQNPRYLITVTGKKLTVTCSQNMNHEYMSWYRQDPGLGLRQIYYSMNVEVTDKGDVPEGYKVSRKEKRNFPLILESPSPNQTSLYFCASSFLDGRNEKLFFGSGTQLSVL.

This clonotype was detected ten times or more. The junction departs from the called germline gene at one end, perhaps through a read error. This chain connects TRBV6-1 to TRBJ2-1; TRBD2 matches 8 bases. The CDR3 length is 12 residues. The germline V gene encodes CDR1 MNHNS and CDR2 SASEGT. Written as DNA, the CDR3 is TGTGCCAGCAGTGAACGACCAGAGCGGGGGCGGTTC. Protein product: CASSERPERGRF.

The chain joins TRBV6-5 to TRBJ2-3, with D possibly being TRBD2 (5 bases). Trimming stripped 2 bases from V and 10 bases from J, with 16 bases between. The germline V gene has CDR1 MNHEY and CDR2 SVGAGI. CDR3 size: 14 residues. The CDR3 DNA reads TGTGCCAGCAGTTACGGTCTAGTCGCCGGGGCGCAGTATTTT. Translating it yields CASSYGLVAGAQYF.

By its share, this clonotype is medium-sized. The chain couples TRBV11-2 to TRBJ2-5, with D perhaps matching TRBD1 (6 bases). Trimming removed 6 bases from V and 4 bases from J, with 18 bases in between. The CDR3 consists of 15 residues. Germline V lookup: CDR1 SGHAT, CDR2 FQNNGV. DNA of the CDR3: TGTGCCAGCAGTAAACGGGCAGGGGAAGGAGAGACCCAGTACTTC. It specifies CASSKRAGEGETQYF.

The chain recombines TRBV6-2 or TRBV6-3 with TRBJ2-4; D ambiguous. There are 15 residues in the CDR3. CDR1 and CDR2 (germline): MNHEY, SVGEGT. V lost 0 bases and J 0 bases, leaving 6 bases between the germline ends. The CDR3 here is CASSYSPLAKNIQYF. The CDR3 bases are TGTGCCAGCAGTTACTCACCCTTAGCCAAAAACATTCAGTACTTC.

The table lists this clonotype with many counts. The chain uses TRBV6-5 and TRBJ1-3; D is undetermined. The germline V and J ends were trimmed by 0 bases and 0 bases, with 12 bases remaining between them. This CDR3 comprises 17 residues. Germline lookup yields CDR1 MNHEY and CDR2 SVGAGI. CDR3 DNA: TGTGCCAGCAGTTACTCGATGAGTGAAAGCTCTGGAAACACCATATATTTT. Protein sequence: CASSYSMSESSGNTIYF.